This TCR beta chain was obtained from a study of shared clonotypes between healthy human individuals (dated by TCRdb to about 2020). About the full investigation: A couple of women and a few men aged 18 to 49 years were included in the cohort. Each donor's leukapheresis produced roughly between roughly 0.94 and 9.5 billion PBMCs. Different laboratories and diverse techniques were used to prepare libraries and sequence TCR repertoires, to increase sequencing depth and limit assay-specific biases. To estimate repertoire size and how much clonotype sharing occurs between individuals, the study deeply sequenced the blood TCR repertoires of about five healthy adults. What the research found in general, with its limitations: Sampling was limited to blood, and TCR repertoires in tissue likely differ from TCR repertoires in blood. Pairwise subsampling led to the expectation that sequencing depth would affect the degree of clonotype sharing among donors. The genetic and exposure-history diversity represented was limited by the small number of donors.

Healthy HIV-negative adults with no recently reported acute infections or vaccinations were included as donors. All donors were Caucasian adults living in Nashville, Tennessee, USA. For unsorted samples, roughly 86 million PBMCs were counted and genomic DNA was extracted with the QIAamp DNA Blood Mini kit. Blood was collected by leukapheresis, and PBMCs were isolated by Ficoll-Histopaque density gradient centrifugation and then cryopreserved in liquid nitrogen vapor phase. Using the deep immunoSEQ assay, TCR CDR3 regions were amplified from genomic DNA by multiplex PCR. Extracted genomic DNA from each cell subset was spread evenly across all wells of several immunoSEQ 96-well plates, with each plate serving as a replicate. For unsorted PBMC, roughly 270 ng genomic DNA, equal to 30,000 or so T cell genomes, was loaded into each replicate PCR. Ten immunoSEQ deep assay plates were used to sequence unsorted PBMC genomic DNA. Purified libraries were quantified with a Qubit 3.0 fluorometer, sized on a Bioanalyzer 2100, and re-quantified with the KAPA Library Quantification kit. Each immunoSEQ 96-well plate was sequenced on its own single-read 150-cycle Illumina NextSeq 550 flow cell. As for how the authors treated the data: Because the immunoSEQ output held only junctional sequences and lacked quality scores, the filtering could not match the filtering applied to full-length reads. Sequences were annotated with PyIR, a Python wrapper for IgBLAST v1.9, using IMGT germline references to assign V/J genes and CDR3. Reads were removed for weak V/J assignments (E-value above 1e-6), missing CDR3, stop codons, out-of-frame junctions, or ambiguous translated residues. V3J clonotypes were defined as sequences sharing an identical inferred V gene, J gene, and CDR3 amino acid sequence. Percentage overlap between repertoires was calculated by dividing the number of shared unique clonotypes by the size of the smaller repertoire. Repertoire richness was assessed with RTK rarefaction, the Chao1 estimator, and Recon v2.1 estimates of unobserved clonotypes. TCRdb re-hosts the immuneACCESS table, in-frame sequences only. Its copies lack some clones; in the studies checked, an unresolved V gene accounts for under half of them, and the cause for the rest is not known. V, J and clone size are taken as reported in that table, and D and trimming were inferred from the DNA itself. This sample is represented by 470,000 or so clones; over 75% of them were singletons. The ten biggest clones cover about an eighth of the sample.

The CDR3 contains 16 residues, cysteine and phenylalanine counted. Of all the DNA, just the CDR3 is kept, 48 bases in frame from base 1. Sequences SGHVS (CDR1) and FQNEAQ (CDR2) are obtained from the germline V gene. V is cut by 1 base and J by 2 bases, and the space between the germline ends is 12 bases. Comments on this clone: This receptor's antigen is unknown. It has no much larger one-base neighbor in the sample; base qualities were not kept.

This chain joins TRBV7-8 to TRBJ1-5; a confident D gene designation cannot be given. The receptor was derived from a woman aged 40 to 50 in good health. Some clones in this sample may be carry-over from other donors' samples. Sequences were obtained from PBMCs. The DNA reads as follows: TGTGCCAGCAGCTTAGATGGGAGGTATGGCAATCAGCCCCAGCATTTT. This yields the protein CASSLDGRYGNQPQHF.